Below, 9 T cell receptor beta chains from the same sample are listed, as sequenced in a study of cytotoxic CD8 clonotypes in ibrutinib-treated CLL. TCRdb keeps only in-frame clones here, not all; method: immunoSEQ multiplex PCR. The data contain some 120,000 clones, under 90% of them singletons. The sample in question was PBMCs, obtained after 24 months of ibrutinib treatment. The receptor source for this set is a human donor with chronic lymphocytic leukemia.

This clone came up once. The chain joins TRBV28 to TRBJ1-6; D gene unclear. Per germline, CDR1 MDHEN and CDR2 SYDVKM. The CDR3 sequence is 16 residues long. V was cut by 3 bases and J by 0 bases, with 9 bases left in between. CDR3 amino acids: CASSLGRSSYNSPLHF. In DNA, the CDR3 is TGTGCCAGCAGTTTGGGCAGAAGCTCCTATAATTCACCCCTCCACTTT.

Points on this clone: The sample holds other DNA sequences that translate to the same CDR3. The V gene is TRBV4-1, the J gene TRBJ1-1, with TRBD1 matching over 7 bases. Germline V gives CDR1 MGHRA, CDR2 YSYEKL. The CDR3 loop spans 15 amino acids. Losses at the gene ends were 1 base for V and 5 bases for J; bases not matched to a gene: 7. This CDR3 is CASSQAQGQRTEAFF. DNA for the CDR3: TGCGCCAGCAGCCAAGCCCAGGGACAGAGGACTGAAGCTTTCTTT.

The V gene is TRBV6-1, the J gene TRBJ2-3; D possibly corresponds to TRBD2 (5 bases). The germline V and J ends were trimmed by 4 bases and 3 bases, with 17 bases remaining between them. The germline V gene encodes CDR1 MNHNS and CDR2 SASEGT. This CDR3 region has 16 residues. The CDR3 reads CASSASVWERTDTQYF. In DNA, the CDR3 is TGTGCCAGCAGTGCTTCCGTCTGGGAGAGGACAGATACGCAGTATTTT.

V is TRBV18 and J is TRBJ2-5; D may be TRBD1 (5 bases). This CDR3 comprises 16 residues. Per the germline V gene, CDR1 is KGHSH and CDR2 is LQKENI. Trimming stripped 4 bases from V and 5 bases from J, with 20 bases between. DNA of the CDR3: TGTGCCAGCTCACTAGGACCAAGACTGCCAGGGGAGACCCAGTACTTC. Protein sequence: CASSLGPRLPGETQYF.

This clone has just one count. The rearrangement joins TRBV30 to TRBJ2-2; 9 nucleotides align to TRBD1. V dropped 0 bases and J dropped 4; count of bases not matched to a gene: 6. CDR1 is GTSNPN and CDR2 is SVGIG in the germline V gene (reference sequence). This CDR3 has 16 amino acids. The CDR3 region is CAWSVTGGPVTGELFF. CDR3 sequence (DNA): TGTGCCTGGAGTGTTACAGGGGGCCCCGTCACCGGGGAGCTGTTTTTT.

The rearrangement joins TRBV11-1 to TRBJ2-1; D unclear. The CDR3 spans 10 residues. Germline-derived CDR1 and CDR2 are SGHAT and FQDESV (reference sequence). Trimming shortened V by 8 bases and J by 7 bases, and 6 bases separated the two germline ends. The CDR3 reads CASAVNEQFF. Written as DNA, the CDR3 is TGTGCCAGCGCGGTTAATGAGCAGTTCTTC.

The chain has TRBV5-5 and TRBJ1-5; the D gene is possibly TRBD1 (5 bases). Germline V CDR1 and CDR2: SGHKS, YYEKEE (reference sequence). The CDR3 contains 16 residues. Trimming took 0 bases from V and 6 from J, leaving 16 bases between them. For the CDR3, the DNA is TGTGCCAGCAGCTTGGCCTCCGGACCAGGGATTCAGCCCCAGCATTTT. Residues: CASSLASGPGIQPQHF.

The chain links TRBV9 to TRBJ2-7, with 7 bases matching TRBD2. Trimming at V came to 4 bases and at J to 6 bases, leaving 13 bases not matched to a gene. CDR1 and CDR2 (germline): SGDLS, YYNGEE. The CDR3 is 15 residues long. The DNA for the CDR3 is TGTGCCAGCAGCCCCTACCCGGGAAGCGGGATCGAGCAGTACTTC. Its translation is CASSPYPGSGIEQYF.

The chain combines TRBV19 with TRBJ1-1; D is ambiguous. V lost 3 bases and J lost 10, with 15 bases in between. The germline gives CDR1 LNHDA, CDR2 SQIVND (reference sequence). The CDR3 runs 13 residues. CDR3 nucleotide sequence: TGTGCCAGTAGTATGACACCAGGAAGTGGAGCTTTCTTT. Protein product: CASSMTPGSGAFF. Full variable domain (outside the CDR3, taken from reference TRBV19 and TRBJ1-1): DGGITQSPKYLFRKEGQNVTLSCEQNLNHDAMYWYRQDPGQGLRLIYYSQIVNDFQKGDIAEGYSVSREKKESFPLTVTSAQKNPTAFYLCASSMTPGSGAFFGQGTRLTVV.